This passage covers 4 T cell receptor beta chains from one sample sequenced in a study of shared clonotypes between healthy human individuals. Generated by immunoSEQ multiplex PCR, the TCRdb table keeps only in-frame clones and is missing some. The sample yields some 300,000 clones, around 70% seen once. Sequencing input: memory CD4+ T cells sorted from blood. Subset described: CD45RA-negative fraction. The receptors derive from a man aged 30-40 years in good health.

This sequence joins TRBV2 and TRBJ1-5; possible D gene TRBD1, 6 bases. In germline, CDR1 is SNHLY, CDR2 FYNNEI. The CDR3 contains 15 residues. Trimming took 6 bases from V and 5 from J, leaving 17 bases between them. The CDR3 region is CASRKLQGNDQPQHF. The CDR3 DNA follows: TGTGCCAGCAGAAAACTTCAGGGGAATGATCAGCCCCAGCATTTT. Filled out from reference TRBV2 and TRBJ1-5, the complete variable domain reads EPEVTQTPSHQVTQMGQEVILRCVPISNHLYFYWYRQILGQKVEFLVSFYNNEISEKSEIFDDQFSVERPDGSNFTLKIRSTKLEDSAMYFCASRKLQGNDQPQHFGDGTRLSIL.

A few counts support this clone. The V and J genes are TRBV5-1 and TRBJ2-3; tentatively, D is TRBD2 (6 bases). Germline-derived CDR1 and CDR2 are SGHRS and YFSETQ. Trimming pared 4 bases from V and 2 bases from J, leaving 17 bases between. There are 16 residues in the CDR3. CDR3 sequence: CASSTFGSFITDTQYF. The CDR3 DNA is TGCGCCAGCAGCACTTTCGGGAGTTTCATCACAGATACGCAGTATTTT.

As concerns this clone: A much larger clone lies a single base off, so this may be a read error. This chain joins TRBV5-4 and TRBJ2-1; 9 positions agree with TRBD1. CDR3 size: 14 residues. The junction had 7 bases not matched to a gene; V was cut back by 2 bases and J by 10 bases. CDR1 and CDR2 from the germline V gene are SGHNT and YYREEE (reference sequence). The CDR3 sequence is CASSLEGQGSEQFF. CDR3 in DNA: TGTGCCAGCAGCTTAGAGGGACAGGGAAGCGAGCAGTTCTTC.

The chain couples TRBV9 to TRBJ2-5, with D hard to call. The V and J ends lost 1 base and 5 bases respectively, with 12 bases between them. Germline V gene data show CDR1 as SGDLS and CDR2 as YYNGEE. CDR3 length: 14 residues. The CDR3 DNA reads TGTGCCAGCAGCGTATCCGGAAACGGGGAGACCCAGTACTTC. Amino acids: CASSVSGNGETQYF.